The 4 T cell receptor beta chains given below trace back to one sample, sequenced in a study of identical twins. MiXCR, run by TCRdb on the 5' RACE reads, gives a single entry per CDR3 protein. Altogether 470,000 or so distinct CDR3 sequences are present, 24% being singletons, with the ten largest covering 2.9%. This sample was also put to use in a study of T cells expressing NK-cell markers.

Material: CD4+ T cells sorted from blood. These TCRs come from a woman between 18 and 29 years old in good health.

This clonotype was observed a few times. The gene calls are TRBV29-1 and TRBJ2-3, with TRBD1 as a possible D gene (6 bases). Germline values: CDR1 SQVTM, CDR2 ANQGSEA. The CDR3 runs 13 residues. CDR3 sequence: CSSNRVLGDTQYF. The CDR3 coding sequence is TGCAGTTCTAACAGGGTGCTTGGGGATACGCAGTATTTT.

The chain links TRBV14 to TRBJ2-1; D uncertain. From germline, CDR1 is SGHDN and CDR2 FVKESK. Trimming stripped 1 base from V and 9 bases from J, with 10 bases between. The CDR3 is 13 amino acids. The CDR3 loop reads CASSQAPPGEQFF. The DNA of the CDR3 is TGTGCCAGCAGCCAAGCCCCCCCTGGTGAGCAGTTCTTC. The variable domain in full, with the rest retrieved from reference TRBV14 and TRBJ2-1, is EAGVTQFPSHSVIEKGQTVTLRCDPISGHDNLYWYRRVMGKEIKFLLHFVKESKQDESGMPNNRFLAERTGGTYSTLKVQPAELEDSGVYFCASSQAPPGEQFFGPGTRLTVL.

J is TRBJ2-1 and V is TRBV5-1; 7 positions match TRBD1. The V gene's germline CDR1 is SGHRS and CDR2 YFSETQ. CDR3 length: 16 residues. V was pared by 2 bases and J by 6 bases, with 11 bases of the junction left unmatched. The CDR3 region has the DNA TGCGCCAGCAGCTTTGACAACTTCAGGGGGAGCAATGAGCAGTTCTTC. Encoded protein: CASSFDNFRGSNEQFF.

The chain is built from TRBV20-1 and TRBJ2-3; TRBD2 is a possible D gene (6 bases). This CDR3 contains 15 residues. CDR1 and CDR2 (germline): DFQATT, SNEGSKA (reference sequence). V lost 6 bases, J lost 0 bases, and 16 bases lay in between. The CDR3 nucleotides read TGCAGTGCCAGCGGGCGGGGCCCTAGCACAGATACGCAGTATTTT. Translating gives CSASGRGPSTDTQYF.